A single count supports the clone carrying this TCR beta chain. Its antigen is currently unknown. The data are from a study of T cell responses to AZD1222 COVID-19 vaccine. Repertoires were generated with immunoSEQ multiplex PCR, while TCRdb's copy carries only in-frame clones and drops some. The sample yields fewer than 100,000 clones, roughly 86% seen once. Study results and limitations: Of the AZD1222 recipients, only 5 to 7 were seropositive at baseline.

The CDR3 contains 16 residues. V lost 8 bases to trimming and J lost 1 base; unmatched junction nucleotides: 7. Germline values: CDR1 LGHDT, CDR2 YNNKEL (reference sequence). The J gene is TRBJ2-3, the V gene TRBV3-1 (or the pseudogene TRBV3-2); 12 bases are a match to TRBD2. The sequenced sample was peripheral blood, obtained 28 days after the second AZD1222 dose. The receptor comes from an adult who received the AZD1222 COVID-19 vaccine. CDR3 bases: TGTGCCAGCGCCGCGACTAGCGGGAGTGGCACAGATACGCAGTATTTT. This codes for CASAATSGSGTDTQYF.